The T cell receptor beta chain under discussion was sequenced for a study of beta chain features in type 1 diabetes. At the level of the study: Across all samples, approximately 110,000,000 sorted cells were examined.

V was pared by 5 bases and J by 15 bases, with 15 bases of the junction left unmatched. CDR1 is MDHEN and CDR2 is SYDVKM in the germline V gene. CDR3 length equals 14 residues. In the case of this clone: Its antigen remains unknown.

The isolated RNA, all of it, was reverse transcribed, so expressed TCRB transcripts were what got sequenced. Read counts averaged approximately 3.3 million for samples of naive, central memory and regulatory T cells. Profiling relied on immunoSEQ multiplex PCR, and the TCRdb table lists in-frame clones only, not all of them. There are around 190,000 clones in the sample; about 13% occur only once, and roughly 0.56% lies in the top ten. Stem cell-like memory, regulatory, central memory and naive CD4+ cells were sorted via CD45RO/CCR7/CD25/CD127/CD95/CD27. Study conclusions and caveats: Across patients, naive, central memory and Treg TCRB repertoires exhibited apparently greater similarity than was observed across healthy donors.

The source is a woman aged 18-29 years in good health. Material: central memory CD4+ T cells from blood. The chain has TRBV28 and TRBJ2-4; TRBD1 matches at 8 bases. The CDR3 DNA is TGTGCCAGCAGTACCAACTATGGCAGGGGGCGTGGGTACTTC. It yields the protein CASSTNYGRGRGYF.